Below are 26 T cell receptor beta chains sequenced from a single sample in a study of T cell repertoires in cytomegalovirus infection. No antigen is known for these receptors. TCRdb itself ran the reads through MiXCR, one entry per CDR3 protein. The table lists about 900,000 distinct CDR3 sequences, roughly a third of them singletons, with 13% in the top ten. The sample was cultured CD8+ T cells from PBMCs, taken from culture after CMV antigen stimulation. These TCRs come from a human donor in good health (CMV status not recorded). Some clones in this sample may be carry-over from other donors' samples.

The chain is built from TRBV27 and TRBJ2-1, with 9 bases that match TRBD1. J lost 14 bases, V lost 5 bases, and 13 bases had no gene match. The CDR3 covers 14 residues. The germline V gene encodes CDR1 MNHEY and CDR2 SMNVEV (reference sequence). The CDR3 bases are TGTGCCAGCAGTCCTCTGAATAGCCGGGACAGGGAGTTCTTC. It translates to CASSPLNSRDREFF.

At least ten counts were recorded for this clonotype. The chain combines TRBV11-3 with TRBJ2-2; the match to TRBD1 covers 8 bases. The junction had 8 bases not matched to a gene; V was cut back by 8 bases and J by 3 bases. The CDR3 runs 15 residues. CDR1 and CDR2 from the germline V gene are SGHNT and YENEEA. CDR3 amino acids: CASGTTGGHTGELFF. The CDR3 DNA is TGTGCCAGCGGAACTACAGGGGGTCACACCGGGGAGCTGTTTTTT.

The V and J genes are TRBV6-5 and TRBJ1-5; 7 bases are a match to TRBD1. The CDR3 covers 17 residues. Germline V gene sequence: CDR1 MNHEY, CDR2 SVGAGI. V trimming: 2 bases; J trimming: 0 bases; junction bases outside the gene matches: 7. The CDR3 coding sequence is TGTGCCAGCAGTTACGGGGGAGGGGGCGATAGCAATCAGCCCCAGCATTTT. Amino acids: CASSYGGGGDSNQPQHF.

The chain links TRBV27 to TRBJ2-7, with unresolved D. The CDR3 sequence is 14 residues long. Trimming removed 2 bases at V and 2 bases at J, with 10 bases between. Germline-derived CDR1 and CDR2 are MNHEY and SMNVEV (reference sequence). The CDR3 DNA reads TGTGCCAGCAGTTTAACGGATTCGACCTACGAGCAGTACTTC. Protein: CASSLTDSTYEQYF.

This clonotype was seen only a few times. The V call is TRBV7-8, the J call TRBJ2-3, with a tentative D call TRBD1 (5 bases). The length of the CDR3 is 15 residues. The germline V gene has CDR1 SGHVS and CDR2 FQNEAQ. V lost 1 base to trimming and J lost 3 bases, with 11 bases between them. CDR3 region: CASSLVGVTTDTQYF. DNA for the CDR3: TGTGCCAGCAGCTTAGTAGGGGTTACGACAGATACGCAGTATTTT.

V usage is TRBV5-6 and J usage is TRBJ2-1; TRBD1 agrees at 7 bases. V was pared by 0 bases and J by 2 bases, with 5 bases of the junction left unmatched. The CDR3 spans 16 residues. Germline CDR1 is SGHDT and CDR2 is YYEEEE. The CDR3 DNA follows: TGTGCCAGCAGCTTGGATCCGGGACAGCCCTACAATGAGCAGTTCTTC. This translates into CASSLDPGQPYNEQFF.

V gene TRBV12-3 or TRBV12-4 combines with J gene TRBJ2-7, with 8 bases aligning to TRBD1. This CDR3 has 14 residues. Trimming took 6 bases from V and 5 from J; bases not matched to a gene: 9. The CDR3 nucleotides read TGTGCCAGCAGGGGACAGGCCAATCCCGACGAGCAGTACTTC. Its protein is CASRGQANPDEQYF.

This clonotype was counted a few times. V gene TRBV6-6 combines with J gene TRBJ2-5; D perhaps matches TRBD2 (6 bases). The CDR3 covers 14 residues. V lost 8 bases and J lost 2, with 15 bases in between. Germline assignment: CDR1 MNHNY and CDR2 SVGAGI (reference sequence). In DNA form, the CDR3 reads TGTGCCAGCTGCCCAGGGACTTTACAAGAGACCCAGTACTTC. Translated: CASCPGTLQETQYF.

The DNA for the CDR3 is TGTGCCAGCAGCGTAGTAAAATCCGGAAACACTGAAGCTTTCTTT. Its translation is CASSVVKSGNTEAFF. The chain links TRBV9 to TRBJ1-1, with D uncertain. Germline-derived CDR1 and CDR2 are SGDLS and YYNGEE. The CDR3 is 15 amino acids. With 0 bases removed from V and 2 bases from J, the gap between germline ends came to 11 bases.

This sequence joins TRBV7-9 and TRBJ1-1; the D gene is possibly TRBD1 (5 bases). Germline V gives CDR1 SEHNR, CDR2 FQNEAQ (reference sequence). V dropped 6 bases and J dropped 4 bases, with 9 bases sitting between them. This CDR3 spans 12 amino acids. CDR3 amino acids: CASRDRITEAFF. The CDR3 DNA sequence: TGTGCCAGCAGAGACAGAATCACTGAAGCTTTCTTT.

The chain is built from TRBV6-6 and TRBJ2-5, with D perhaps TRBD2 (6 bases). The germline CDR1 and CDR2 sequences are MNHNY and SVGAGI (reference sequence). The CDR3 is made up of 16 amino acids. The V and J ends lost 7 bases and 0 bases respectively, with 18 bases between them. Here the CDR3 reads CASTTRWGRYQETQYF. The CDR3 DNA follows: TGTGCCAGCACCACAAGGTGGGGGAGGTACCAAGAGACCCAGTACTTC.

This clonotype showed up many times. The V gene is TRBV12-3 or TRBV12-4, the J gene TRBJ2-1; 7 bases align to TRBD2. V lost 10 bases, J lost 6 bases, and 12 bases stayed unmatched. The length of the CDR3 is 14 residues. The DNA for the CDR3 is TGTGCCATCGAAACGCTAGCGGCCCCCAATGAGCAGTTCTTC. It encodes CAIETLAAPNEQFF.

This clonotype was counted between two and nine times. This chain connects TRBV19 to TRBJ1-6; 8 nucleotides agree with TRBD1. The CDR3 is made up of 15 amino acids. From germline, CDR1 is LNHDA and CDR2 SQIVND (reference sequence). Germline trimming cut 5 bases from V and 7 bases from J; bases unmatched to any gene: 7. The CDR3 DNA reads as TGTGCCAGTAGTCCCTCGGACAGGGCAAATTCACCCCTCCACTTT. It is translated as CASSPSDRANSPLHF. The whole variable domain, filled in from reference TRBV19 and TRBJ1-6, reads DGGITQSPKYLFRKEGQNVTLSCEQNLNHDAMYWYRQDPGQGLRLIYYSQIVNDFQKGDIAEGYSVSREKKESFPLTVTSAQKNPTAFYLCASSPSDRANSPLHFGNGTRLTVT.

The chain carries TRBV7-8 and TRBJ2-1, with D possibly being TRBD1 (6 bases). This CDR3 spans 16 amino acids. Trimming pared 2 bases from V and 3 bases from J, leaving 14 bases between. Germline V lookup: CDR1 SGHVS, CDR2 FQNEAQ. CDR3: CASSLRRRTDYNEQFF. DNA of the CDR3: TGTGCCAGCAGCTTAAGGCGGAGGACAGACTACAATGAGCAGTTCTTC.

This clonotype has a handful of counts. This sequence joins TRBV6-5 and TRBJ1-6, with a possible D match to TRBD1 (6 bases). Deletions cut 6 bases from V and 13 bases from J, with 16 bases between. Looked up from germline, CDR1 is MNHEY and CDR2 is SVGAGI. This CDR3 is 13 amino acids long. CDR3 in amino acids: CASSSDSQGPLHF. DNA for the CDR3: TGTGCCAGCAGCTCGGACAGTCAGGGCCCCCTCCACTTT.

Here the CDR3 DNA reads TGTGCCAGCAGTTTATCGCCAGCTAACACTGAAGCTTTCTTT. This sequence encodes CASSLSPANTEAFF. This rearrangement joins TRBV27 to TRBJ1-1; D remains unclear. This CDR3 region has 14 residues. Deletions cut 0 bases from V and 2 bases from J, with 7 bases between. CDR1 is MNHEY, CDR2 SMNVEV, per germline (reference sequence).

In its sample, this clonotype was seen a few times. The V call is TRBV12-3 or TRBV12-4, the J call TRBJ2-7; no definite D call. V was pared by 5 bases and J by 6 bases, with 8 bases between. CDR3 size: 11 residues. The CDR3 sequence: CASSLTVEQYF. The CDR3 nucleotides read TGTGCCAGCAGTCTCACCGTCGAGCAGTACTTC.

The chain has TRBV5-6 and TRBJ1-1; 12 positions agree with TRBD1. The CDR3 is 17 amino acids. Trimming cost V 4 bases and J 3 bases; bases outside gene matches: 10. Germline CDR1 reads SGHDT; CDR2 reads YYEEEE. CDR3 in amino acids: CASSAPGQGAMHTEAFF. The CDR3 DNA reads as TGTGCCAGCAGCGCACCGGGACAGGGGGCTATGCACACTGAAGCTTTCTTT.

The rearrangement joins TRBV6-5 to TRBJ2-5; D possibly corresponds to TRBD1 (7 bases). Germline lookup yields CDR1 MNHEY and CDR2 SVGAGI. Trimming stripped 2 bases from V and 5 bases from J, with 9 bases between. This CDR3 is 13 amino acids long. This CDR3 reads CASSYAGGETQYF. Here the CDR3 DNA reads TGTGCCAGCAGTTACGCAGGGGGGGAGACCCAGTACTTC.

The CDR3 region is CASYGRAKNTEAFF. For the CDR3, the DNA is TGTGCCAGCTATGGTAGGGCCAAGAACACTGAAGCTTTCTTT. The J gene is TRBJ1-1, the V gene TRBV11-2; D gene unclear. V was cut by 8 bases and J by 1 base, with 14 bases left in between. Germline V gives CDR1 SGHAT, CDR2 FQNNGV. This CDR3 comprises 14 residues. Filled out from reference TRBV11-2 and TRBJ1-1, the complete variable domain reads EAGVAQSPRYKIIEKRQSVAFWCNPISGHATLYWYQQILGQGPKLLIQFQNNGVVDDSQLPKDRFSAERLKGVDSTLKIQPAKLEDSAVYLCASYGRAKNTEAFFGQGTRLTVV.

This clonotype was recorded at least ten times. V and J are TRBV7-6 and TRBJ1-4; D possibly corresponds to TRBD1 (6 bases). This CDR3 has 15 residues. Trimming shortened V by 1 base and J by 4 bases, and 10 bases separated the two germline ends. The V gene's germline CDR1 is SGHVS and CDR2 FNYEAQ. DNA of the CDR3: TGTGCCAGCAGCTTAGAGGACAGCCTTAATGAAAAACTGTTTTTT. Translated, it gives CASSLEDSLNEKLFF.

This clonotype has ten or more counts. The chain links TRBV7-2 to TRBJ1-4; D is ambiguous. The V and J ends lost 1 base and 4 bases respectively, with 13 bases between them. From germline, CDR1 is SGHTA and CDR2 FQGNSA. The CDR3 is 16 amino acids. Written as DNA, the CDR3 is TGTGCCAGCAGCTTAGGTCCACAAACGGGTAATGAAAAACTGTTTTTT. Amino acids: CASSLGPQTGNEKLFF.

The chain employs TRBV7-3 and TRBJ2-3, with 8 positions matching TRBD2. V lost 3 bases to trimming and J lost 6 bases; unmatched junction nucleotides: 11. Germline CDR1 SGHTA, CDR2 FQGTGA. CDR3 length: 16 residues. The CDR3 DNA is TGTGCCAGCAGCTTTATCGCGGGGGGAGAACTGGATACGCAGTATTTT. This gives the protein CASSFIAGGELDTQYF.

The chain couples TRBV7-6 to TRBJ2-5, with 8 bases fitting TRBD1. V gave up 5 bases and J gave up 5 bases; unmatched junction bases: 16. The V gene's germline CDR1 is SGHVS and CDR2 FNYEAQ. This CDR3 is 17 amino acids long. The CDR3 DNA reads as TGTGCCAGCAGCCTTAGGGGGGACCAGGACAGGGCTGAGACCCAGTACTTC. Translation: CASSLRGDQDRAETQYF.

The gene calls are TRBV9 and TRBJ2-2; 10 positions match TRBD2. CDR1 and CDR2 from the germline V gene are SGDLS and YYNGEE. The V gene end was trimmed by 3 bases and the J gene end by 2 bases; junction bases not matched to a gene: 7. This CDR3 comprises 17 residues. The DNA for the CDR3 is TGTGCCAGCAGCGGTCCCCTAGCGGGGGTAAACACCGGGGAGCTGTTTTTT. This translates into CASSGPLAGVNTGELFF.

This clonotype has at least ten counts. The genes are TRBV12-3 or TRBV12-4 and TRBJ1-5; tentatively, D is TRBD1 (6 bases). The CDR3 runs 16 residues. Trimming took 6 bases from V and 0 from J, leaving 15 bases between them. The CDR3 is CASRRDRRNSNQPQHF. The CDR3 nucleotides read TGTGCCAGCAGACGCGACAGGAGAAATAGCAATCAGCCCCAGCATTTT.